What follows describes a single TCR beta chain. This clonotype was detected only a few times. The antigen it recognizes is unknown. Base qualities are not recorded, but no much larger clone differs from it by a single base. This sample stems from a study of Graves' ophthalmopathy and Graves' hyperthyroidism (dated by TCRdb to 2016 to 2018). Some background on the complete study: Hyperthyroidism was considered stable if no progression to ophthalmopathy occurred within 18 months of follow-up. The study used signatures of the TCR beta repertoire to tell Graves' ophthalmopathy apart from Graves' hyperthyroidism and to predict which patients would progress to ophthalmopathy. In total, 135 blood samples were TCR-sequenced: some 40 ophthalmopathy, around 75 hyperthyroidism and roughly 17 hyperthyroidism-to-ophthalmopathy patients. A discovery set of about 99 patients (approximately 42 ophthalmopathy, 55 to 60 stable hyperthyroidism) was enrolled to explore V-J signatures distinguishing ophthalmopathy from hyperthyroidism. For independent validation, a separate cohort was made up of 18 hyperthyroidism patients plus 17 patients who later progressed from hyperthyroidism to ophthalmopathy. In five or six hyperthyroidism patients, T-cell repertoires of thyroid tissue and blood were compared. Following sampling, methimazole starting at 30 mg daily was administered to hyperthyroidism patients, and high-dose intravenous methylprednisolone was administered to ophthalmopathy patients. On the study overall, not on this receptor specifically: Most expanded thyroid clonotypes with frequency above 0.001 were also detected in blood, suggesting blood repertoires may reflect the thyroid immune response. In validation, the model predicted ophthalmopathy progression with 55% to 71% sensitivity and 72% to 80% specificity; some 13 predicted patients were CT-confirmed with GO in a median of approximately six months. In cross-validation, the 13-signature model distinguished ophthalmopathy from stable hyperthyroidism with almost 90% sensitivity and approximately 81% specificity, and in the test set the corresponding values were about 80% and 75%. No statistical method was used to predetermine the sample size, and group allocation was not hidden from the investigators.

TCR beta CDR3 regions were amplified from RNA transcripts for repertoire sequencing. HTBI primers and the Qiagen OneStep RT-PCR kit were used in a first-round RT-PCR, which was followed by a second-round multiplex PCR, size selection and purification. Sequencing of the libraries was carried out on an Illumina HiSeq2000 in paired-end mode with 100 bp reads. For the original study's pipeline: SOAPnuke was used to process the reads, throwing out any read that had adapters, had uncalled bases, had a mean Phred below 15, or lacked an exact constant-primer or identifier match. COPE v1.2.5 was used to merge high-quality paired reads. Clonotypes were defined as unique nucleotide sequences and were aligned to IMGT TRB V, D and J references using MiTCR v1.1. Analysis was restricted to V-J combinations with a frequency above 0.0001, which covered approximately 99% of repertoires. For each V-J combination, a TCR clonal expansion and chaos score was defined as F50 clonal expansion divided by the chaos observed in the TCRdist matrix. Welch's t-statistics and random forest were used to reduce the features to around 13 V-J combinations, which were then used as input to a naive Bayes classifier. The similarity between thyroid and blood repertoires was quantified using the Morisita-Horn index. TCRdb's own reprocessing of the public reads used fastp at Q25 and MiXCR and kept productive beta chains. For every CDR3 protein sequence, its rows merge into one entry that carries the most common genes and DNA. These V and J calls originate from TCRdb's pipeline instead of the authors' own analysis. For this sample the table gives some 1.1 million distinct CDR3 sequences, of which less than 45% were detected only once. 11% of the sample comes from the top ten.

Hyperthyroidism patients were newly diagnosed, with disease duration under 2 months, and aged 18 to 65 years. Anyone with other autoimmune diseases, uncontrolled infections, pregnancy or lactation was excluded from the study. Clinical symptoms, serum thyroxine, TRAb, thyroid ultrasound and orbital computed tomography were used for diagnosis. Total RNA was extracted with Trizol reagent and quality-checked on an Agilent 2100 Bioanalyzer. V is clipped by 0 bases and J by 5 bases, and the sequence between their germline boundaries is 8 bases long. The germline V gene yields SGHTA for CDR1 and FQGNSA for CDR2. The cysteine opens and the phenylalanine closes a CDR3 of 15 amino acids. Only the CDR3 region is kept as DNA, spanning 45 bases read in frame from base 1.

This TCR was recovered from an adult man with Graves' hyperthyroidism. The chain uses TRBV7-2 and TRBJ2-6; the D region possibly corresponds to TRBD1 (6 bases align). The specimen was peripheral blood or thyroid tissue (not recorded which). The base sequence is TGTGCCAGCAGCTTAGCGGGGGCCCGGGCCAACGTCCTGACTTTC. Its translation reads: CASSLAGARANVLTF.